This T cell receptor beta chain stems from a study of beta chain features in type 1 diabetes. Expressed TCRB transcripts were sequenced after all isolated RNA was converted to cDNA. Profiled with immunoSEQ multiplex PCR; TCRdb holds only in-frame clones, not every one. The repertoire holds 250,000 or so clones, with 68% as singletons. The sample holds a few counts of this clone. Its antigen is still unknown. Study observations and caveats: High TCR expression in some cells could lead to their over-representation in cDNA sequencing.

Trimming removed 4 bases from V and 7 bases from J; junction bases left unmatched: 7. This CDR3 contains 13 residues. Germline V gene lookup returns CDR1 SQVTM and CDR2 ANQGSEA. The gene calls are TRBV29-1 and TRBJ2-7; 10 bases fit TRBD1. The material sequenced was naive CD4+ T cells from blood. This sequence originates from a man aged 25-40 years in good health. CDR3 in DNA: TGCAGCGTTGGCGGACAGGGGGTGGGAGAGCAGTACTTC. It encodes CSVGGQGVGEQYF.